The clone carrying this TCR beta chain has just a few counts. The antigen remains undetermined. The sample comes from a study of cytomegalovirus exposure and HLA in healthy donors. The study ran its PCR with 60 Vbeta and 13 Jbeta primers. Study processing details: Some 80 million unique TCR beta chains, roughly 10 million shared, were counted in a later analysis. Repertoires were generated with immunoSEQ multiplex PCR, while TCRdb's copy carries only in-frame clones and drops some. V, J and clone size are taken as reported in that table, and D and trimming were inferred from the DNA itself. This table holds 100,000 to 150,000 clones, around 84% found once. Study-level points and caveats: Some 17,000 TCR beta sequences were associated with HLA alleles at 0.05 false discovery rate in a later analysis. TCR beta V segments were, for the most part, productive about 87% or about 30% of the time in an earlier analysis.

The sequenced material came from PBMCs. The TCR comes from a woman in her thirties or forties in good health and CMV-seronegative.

CDR3 coding DNA: TGTGCCAGCAGCTTAGGGGGGGGTAGGAGCTCCTACGAGCAGTACTTC. Translating gives CASSLGGGRSSYEQYF. This sequence joins TRBV7-9 and TRBJ2-7; 7 bases agree with TRBD2. Germline V CDR1 and CDR2: SEHNR, FQNEAQ (reference sequence). The CDR3 has 16 residues. V trimming: 1 base; J trimming: 0 bases; junction bases outside the gene matches: 6.